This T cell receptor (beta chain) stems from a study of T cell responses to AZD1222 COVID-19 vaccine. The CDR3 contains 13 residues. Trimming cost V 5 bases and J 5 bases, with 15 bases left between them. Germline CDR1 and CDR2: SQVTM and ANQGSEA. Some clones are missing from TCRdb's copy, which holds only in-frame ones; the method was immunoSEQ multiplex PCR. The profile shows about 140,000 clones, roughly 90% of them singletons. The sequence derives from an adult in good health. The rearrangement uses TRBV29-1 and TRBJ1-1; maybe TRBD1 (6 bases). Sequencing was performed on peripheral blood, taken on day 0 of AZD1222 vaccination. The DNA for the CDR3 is TGCAGCGTTACCAAGGGGGGAGGAACTGAAGCTTTCTTT. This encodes CSVTKGGGTEAFF.